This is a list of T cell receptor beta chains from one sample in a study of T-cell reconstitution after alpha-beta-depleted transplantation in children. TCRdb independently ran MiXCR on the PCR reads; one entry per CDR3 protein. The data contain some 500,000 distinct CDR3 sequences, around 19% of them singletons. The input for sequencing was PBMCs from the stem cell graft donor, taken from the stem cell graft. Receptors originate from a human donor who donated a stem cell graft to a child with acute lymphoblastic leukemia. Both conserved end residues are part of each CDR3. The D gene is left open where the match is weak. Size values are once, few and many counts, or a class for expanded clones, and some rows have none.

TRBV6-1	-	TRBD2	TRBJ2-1	CASTSTSPYNEQFF	TGTGCCAGCACCTCGACTAGCCCATACAATGAGCAGTTCTTC
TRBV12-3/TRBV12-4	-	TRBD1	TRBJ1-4	CASRGTGGSEKLFF	TGTGCCAGCAGGGGGACAGGGGGCAGTGAAAAACTGTTTTTT
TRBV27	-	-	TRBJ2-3	CASSLVDRKSTDTQYF	TGTGCCAGCAGCTTAGTCGACAGGAAAAGTACAGATACGCAGTATTTT
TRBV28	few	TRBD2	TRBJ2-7	CASSPLAGPSYEQYF	TGTGCCAGCAGTCCATTAGCGGGGCCCTCCTACGAGCAGTACTTC
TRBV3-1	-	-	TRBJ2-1	CASTDVGGSLYNEQFF	TGTGCCAGCACCGATGTTGGGGGTTCCCTATACAATGAGCAGTTCTTC
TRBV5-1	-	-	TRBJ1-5	CASSLGAGPNQPQHF	TGCGCCAGCAGCTTGGGGGCCGGACCCAATCAGCCCCAGCATTTT
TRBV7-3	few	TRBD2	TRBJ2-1	CASSFLAGGTNEQFF	TGTGCCAGCAGCTTCCTAGCGGGAGGCACGAATGAGCAGTTCTTC
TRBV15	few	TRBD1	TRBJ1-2	CATSRGKTGIYGYTF	TGTGCCACCAGCAGAGGAAAGACAGGGATCTATGGCTACACCTTC
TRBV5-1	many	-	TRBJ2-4	CASSLTLSGAKNIQYF	TGCGCCAGCAGCTTAACCCTATCGGGGGCCAAAAACATTCAGTACTTC
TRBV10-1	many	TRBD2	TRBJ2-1	CASSEPGTSDEQFF	TGCGCCAGCAGTGAGCCAGGGACTAGCGATGAGCAGTTCTTC
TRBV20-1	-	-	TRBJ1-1	CSARELSGGEVTEAFF	TGCAGTGCTAGAGAGCTCTCCGGGGGCGAGGTCACTGAAGCTTTCTTT